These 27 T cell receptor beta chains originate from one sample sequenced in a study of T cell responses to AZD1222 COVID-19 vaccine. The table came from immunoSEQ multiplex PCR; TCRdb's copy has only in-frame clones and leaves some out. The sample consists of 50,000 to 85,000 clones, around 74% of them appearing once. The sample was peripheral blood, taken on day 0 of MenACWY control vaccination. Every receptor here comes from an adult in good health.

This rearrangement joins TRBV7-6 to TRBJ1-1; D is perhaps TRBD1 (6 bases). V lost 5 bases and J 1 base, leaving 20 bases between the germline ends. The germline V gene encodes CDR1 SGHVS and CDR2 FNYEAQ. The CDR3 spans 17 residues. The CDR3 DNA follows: TGTGCCAGCAGCCCGAAGTACAGGGACCGGGCGAACACTGAAGCTTTCTTT. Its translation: CASSPKYRDRANTEAFF.

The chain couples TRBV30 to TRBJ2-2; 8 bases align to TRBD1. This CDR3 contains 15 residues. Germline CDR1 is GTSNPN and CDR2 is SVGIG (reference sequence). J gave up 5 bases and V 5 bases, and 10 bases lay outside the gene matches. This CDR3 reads CAWHQGALETGELFF. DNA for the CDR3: TGTGCCTGGCATCAGGGGGCTTTGGAAACCGGGGAGCTGTTTTTT.

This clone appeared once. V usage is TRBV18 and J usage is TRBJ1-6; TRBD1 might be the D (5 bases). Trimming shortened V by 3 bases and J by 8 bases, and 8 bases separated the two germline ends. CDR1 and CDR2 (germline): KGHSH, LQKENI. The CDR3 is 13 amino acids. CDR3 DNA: TGTGCCAGCTCACCGGGACGGGATTCACCCCTCCACTTT. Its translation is CASSPGRDSPLHF.

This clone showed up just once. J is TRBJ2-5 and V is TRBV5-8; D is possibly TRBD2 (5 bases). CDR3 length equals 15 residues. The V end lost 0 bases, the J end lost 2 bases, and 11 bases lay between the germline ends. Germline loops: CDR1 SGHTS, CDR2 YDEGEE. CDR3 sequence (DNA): TGTGCCAGCAGCTTGGAAAGGACTGGACAAGAGACCCAGTACTTC. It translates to CASSLERTGQETQYF.

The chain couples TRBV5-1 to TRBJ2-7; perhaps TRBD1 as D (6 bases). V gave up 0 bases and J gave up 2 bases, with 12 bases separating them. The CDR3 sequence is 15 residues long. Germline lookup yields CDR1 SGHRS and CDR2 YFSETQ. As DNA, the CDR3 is TGCGCCAGCAGCTTGGGGCAGGGGTTCGCCTACGAGCAGTACTTC. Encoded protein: CASSLGQGFAYEQYF.

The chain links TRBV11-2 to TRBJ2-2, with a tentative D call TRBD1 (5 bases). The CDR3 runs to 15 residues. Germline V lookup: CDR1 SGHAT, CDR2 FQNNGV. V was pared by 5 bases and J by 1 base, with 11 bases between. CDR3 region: CASSPGQLNTGELFF. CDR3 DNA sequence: TGTGCCAGCAGCCCAGGGCAGCTGAACACCGGGGAGCTGTTTTTT.

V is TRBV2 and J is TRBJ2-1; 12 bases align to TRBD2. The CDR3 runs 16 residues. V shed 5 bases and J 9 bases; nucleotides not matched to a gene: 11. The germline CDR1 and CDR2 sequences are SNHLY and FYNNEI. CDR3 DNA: TGTGCCAGCAGTCCCAGGACTAGCGGGACCGGAGTTGAGCAGTTCTTC. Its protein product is CASSPRTSGTGVEQFF.

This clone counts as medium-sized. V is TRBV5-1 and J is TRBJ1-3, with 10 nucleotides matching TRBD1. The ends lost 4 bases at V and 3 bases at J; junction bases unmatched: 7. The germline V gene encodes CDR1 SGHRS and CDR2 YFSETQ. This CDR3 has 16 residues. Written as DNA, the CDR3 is TGCGCCAGCAGCCCATCGACAGGGGGCAATGGAAACACCATATATTTT. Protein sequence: CASSPSTGGNGNTIYF.

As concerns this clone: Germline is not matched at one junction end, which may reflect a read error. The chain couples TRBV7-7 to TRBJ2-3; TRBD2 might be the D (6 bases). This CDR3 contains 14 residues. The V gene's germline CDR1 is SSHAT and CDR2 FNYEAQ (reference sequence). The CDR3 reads CASSLGLPPDTQYF. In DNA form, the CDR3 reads TGTGCTAGCAGCTTGGGACTCCCGCCCGATACGCAGTATTTT.

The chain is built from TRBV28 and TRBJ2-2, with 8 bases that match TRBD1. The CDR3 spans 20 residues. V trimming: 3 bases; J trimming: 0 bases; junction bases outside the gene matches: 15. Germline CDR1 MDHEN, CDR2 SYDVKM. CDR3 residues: CASSFSGMRWGQANTGELFF. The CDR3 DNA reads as TGTGCCAGCAGTTTTTCGGGAATGAGGTGGGGACAGGCGAACACCGGGGAGCTGTTTTTT.

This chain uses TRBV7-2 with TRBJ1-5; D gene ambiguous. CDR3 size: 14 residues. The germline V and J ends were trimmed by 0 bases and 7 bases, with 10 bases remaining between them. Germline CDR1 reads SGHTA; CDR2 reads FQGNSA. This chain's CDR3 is CASSLASKGQPQHF. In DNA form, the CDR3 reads TGTGCCAGCAGCTTAGCGTCAAAGGGCCAGCCCCAGCATTTT.

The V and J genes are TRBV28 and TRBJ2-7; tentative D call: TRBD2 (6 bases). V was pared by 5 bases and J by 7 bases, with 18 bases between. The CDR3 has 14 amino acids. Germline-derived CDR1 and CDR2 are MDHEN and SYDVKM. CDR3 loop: CASSPLGGRGEQYF. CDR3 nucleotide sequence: TGTGCCAGCAGTCCCCTAGGAGGGCGAGGGGAGCAGTACTTC.

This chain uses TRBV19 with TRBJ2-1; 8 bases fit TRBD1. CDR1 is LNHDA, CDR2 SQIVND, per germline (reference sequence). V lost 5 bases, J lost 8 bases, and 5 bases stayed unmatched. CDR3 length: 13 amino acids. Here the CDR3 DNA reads TGTGCCAGTAGTTGGACAGGGATTGATGAGCAGTTCTTC. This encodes CASSWTGIDEQFF. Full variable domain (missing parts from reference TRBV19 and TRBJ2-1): DGGITQSPKYLFRKEGQNVTLSCEQNLNHDAMYWYRQDPGQGLRLIYYSQIVNDFQKGDIAEGYSVSREKKESFPLTVTSAQKNPTAFYLCASSWTGIDEQFFGPGTRLTVL.

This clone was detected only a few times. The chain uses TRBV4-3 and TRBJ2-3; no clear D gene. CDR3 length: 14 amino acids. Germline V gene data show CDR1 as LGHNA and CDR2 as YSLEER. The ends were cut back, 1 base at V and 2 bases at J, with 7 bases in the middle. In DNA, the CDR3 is TGCGCCAGCAGCCAAGGGTTGCCCACAGATACGCAGTATTTT. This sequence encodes CASSQGLPTDTQYF.

The chain's CDR3 is CAWSHTVDPSGEKLFF. CDR3 nucleotides: TGTGCCTGGAGCCATACGGTGGACCCCTCAGGTGAAAAACTGTTTTTT. The gene calls are TRBV30 and TRBJ1-4, with no clear D. V dropped 3 bases and J dropped 7 bases, with 21 bases sitting between them. Per the germline V gene, CDR1 is GTSNPN and CDR2 is SVGIG (reference sequence). The length of the CDR3 is 16 residues. Complete variable domain (other parts from reference TRBV30 and TRBJ1-4): SQTIHQWPATLVQPVGSPLSLECTVEGTSNPNLYWYRQAAGRGLQLLFYSVGIGQISSEVPQNLSASRPQDRQFILSSKKLLLSDSGFYLCAWSHTVDPSGEKLFFGSGTQLSVL.

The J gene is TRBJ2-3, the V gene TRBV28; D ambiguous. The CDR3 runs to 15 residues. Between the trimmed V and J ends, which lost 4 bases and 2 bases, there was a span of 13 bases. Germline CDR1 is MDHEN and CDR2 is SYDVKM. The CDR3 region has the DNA TGTGCCAGCAGTTCAATGGGGTTGTCCACAGATACGCAGTATTTT. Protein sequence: CASSSMGLSTDTQYF.

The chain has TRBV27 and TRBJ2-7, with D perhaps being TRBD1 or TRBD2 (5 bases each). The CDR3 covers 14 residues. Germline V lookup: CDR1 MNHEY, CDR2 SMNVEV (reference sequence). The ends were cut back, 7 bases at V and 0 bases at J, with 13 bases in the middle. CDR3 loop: CASKRSGRSYEQYF. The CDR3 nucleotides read TGTGCCAGCAAGCGGTCGGGGCGCTCCTACGAGCAGTACTTC.

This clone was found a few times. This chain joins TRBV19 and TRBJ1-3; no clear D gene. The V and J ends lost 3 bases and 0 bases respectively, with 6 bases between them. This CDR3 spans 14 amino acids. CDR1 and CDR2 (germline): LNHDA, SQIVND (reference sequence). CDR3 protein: CASSMGFSGNTIYF. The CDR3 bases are TGTGCCAGTAGTATGGGGTTCTCTGGAAACACCATATATTTT.

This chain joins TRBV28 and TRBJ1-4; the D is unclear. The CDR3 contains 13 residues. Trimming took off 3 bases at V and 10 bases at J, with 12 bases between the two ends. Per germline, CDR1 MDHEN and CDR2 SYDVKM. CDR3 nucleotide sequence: TGTGCCAGCAGTTTTATTACCGAAGGAAAACTGTTTTTT. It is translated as CASSFITEGKLFF.

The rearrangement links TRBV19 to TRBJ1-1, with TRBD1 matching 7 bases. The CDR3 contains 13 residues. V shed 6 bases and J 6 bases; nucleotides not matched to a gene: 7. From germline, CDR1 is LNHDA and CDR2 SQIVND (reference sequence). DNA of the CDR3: TGTGCCAGTAGCCAAAACAGGGGTGCTGAAGCTTTCTTT. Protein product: CASSQNRGAEAFF.

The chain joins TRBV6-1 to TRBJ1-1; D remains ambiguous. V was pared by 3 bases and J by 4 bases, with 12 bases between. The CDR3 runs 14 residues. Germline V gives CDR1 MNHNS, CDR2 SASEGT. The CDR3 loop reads CASSEMRAGTEAFF. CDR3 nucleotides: TGTGCCAGCAGTGAGATGAGGGCGGGCACTGAAGCTTTCTTT.

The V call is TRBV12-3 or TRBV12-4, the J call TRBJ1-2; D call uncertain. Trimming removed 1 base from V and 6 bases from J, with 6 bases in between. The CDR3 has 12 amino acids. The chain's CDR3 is CASSLGGNGYTF. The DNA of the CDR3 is TGTGCCAGCAGTTTAGGAGGGAATGGCTACACCTTC.

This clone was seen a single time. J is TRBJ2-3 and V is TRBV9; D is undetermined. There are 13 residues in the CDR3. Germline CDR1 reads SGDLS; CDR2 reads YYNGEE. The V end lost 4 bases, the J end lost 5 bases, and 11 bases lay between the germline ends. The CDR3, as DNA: TGTGCCAGCAGCTCGAATCCGAAAGATACGCAGTATTTT. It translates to CASSSNPKDTQYF.

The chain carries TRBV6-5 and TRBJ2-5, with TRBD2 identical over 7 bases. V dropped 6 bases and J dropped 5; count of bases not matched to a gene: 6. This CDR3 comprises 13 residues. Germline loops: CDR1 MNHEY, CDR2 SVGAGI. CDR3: CASRQLAWETQYF. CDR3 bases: TGTGCCAGCAGACAACTAGCGTGGGAGACCCAGTACTTC.

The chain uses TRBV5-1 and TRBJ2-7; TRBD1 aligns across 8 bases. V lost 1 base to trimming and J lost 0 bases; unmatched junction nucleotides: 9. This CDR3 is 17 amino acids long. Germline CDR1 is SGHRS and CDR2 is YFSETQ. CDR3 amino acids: CASSLRPAGGLSYEQYF. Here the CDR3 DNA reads TGCGCCAGCAGCTTGAGGCCTGCAGGGGGCCTCTCCTACGAGCAGTACTTC.

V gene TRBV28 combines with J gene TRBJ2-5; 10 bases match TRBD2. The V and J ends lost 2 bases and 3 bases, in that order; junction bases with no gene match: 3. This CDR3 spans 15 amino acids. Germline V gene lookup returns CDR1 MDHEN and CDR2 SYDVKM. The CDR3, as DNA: TGTGCCAGCAGTTTAGCTAGCGGGGGAGAAGAGACCCAGTACTTC. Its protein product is CASSLASGGEETQYF.

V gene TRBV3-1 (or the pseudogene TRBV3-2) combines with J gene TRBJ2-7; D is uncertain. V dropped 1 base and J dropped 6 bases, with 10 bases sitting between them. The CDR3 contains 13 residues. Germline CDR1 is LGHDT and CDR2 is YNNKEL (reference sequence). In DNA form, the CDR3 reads TGTGCCAGCAGCCAAGCCAGGACCAGCGAGCAGTACTTC. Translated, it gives CASSQARTSEQYF.